This T cell receptor beta chain was identified in a study of cytomegalovirus exposure and HLA in healthy donors. The study, taken as a whole, reports: Among immune exposure information, only CMV serostatus was available.

13 Jbeta primers and 60 Vbeta primers were used for the PCR. Here immunoSEQ multiplex PCR was the method, and the copy in TCRdb shows in-frame clones only, minus some. The sample yields roughly 300,000 clones, 70% to 90% seen once. Trimming removed 6 bases from V and 7 bases from J, with 12 bases in between. The CDR3 has 12 amino acids. Germline V gene data show CDR1 as LNHDA and CDR2 as SQIVND (reference sequence). Comment on this clone: Its matching antigen is unknown.

The sample taken for sequencing was PBMCs. The receptor comes from a man between 35 and 55 years old in good health and CMV-seropositive. This chain links TRBV19 with TRBJ1-2; D gene uncertain. CDR3 sequence: CASSPVEGGYTF. DNA for the CDR3: TGTGCCAGTAGCCCCGTTGAGGGTGGCTACACCTTC. The full variable domain, its missing parts supplied by reference TRBV19 and TRBJ1-2, is DGGITQSPKYLFRKEGQNVTLSCEQNLNHDAMYWYRQDPGQGLRLIYYSQIVNDFQKGDIAEGYSVSREKKESFPLTVTSAQKNPTAFYLCASSPVEGGYTFGSGTRLTVV.